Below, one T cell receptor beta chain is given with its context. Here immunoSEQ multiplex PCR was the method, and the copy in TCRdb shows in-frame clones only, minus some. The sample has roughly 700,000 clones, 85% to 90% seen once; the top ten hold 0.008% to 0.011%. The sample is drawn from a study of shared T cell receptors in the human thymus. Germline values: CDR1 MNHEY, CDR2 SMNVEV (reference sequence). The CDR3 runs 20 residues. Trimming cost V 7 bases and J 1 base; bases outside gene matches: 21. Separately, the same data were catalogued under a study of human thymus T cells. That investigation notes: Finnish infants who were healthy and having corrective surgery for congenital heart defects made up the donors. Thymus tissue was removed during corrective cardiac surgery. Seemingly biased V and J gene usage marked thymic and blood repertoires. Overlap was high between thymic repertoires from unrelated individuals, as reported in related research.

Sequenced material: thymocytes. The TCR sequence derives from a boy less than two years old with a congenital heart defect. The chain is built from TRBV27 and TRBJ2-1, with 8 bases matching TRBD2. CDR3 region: CASTDTFGTSGARSYNEQFF. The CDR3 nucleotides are TGTGCCAGCACCGACACCTTTGGGACTAGTGGGGCGCGGTCCTACAATGAGCAGTTCTTC.